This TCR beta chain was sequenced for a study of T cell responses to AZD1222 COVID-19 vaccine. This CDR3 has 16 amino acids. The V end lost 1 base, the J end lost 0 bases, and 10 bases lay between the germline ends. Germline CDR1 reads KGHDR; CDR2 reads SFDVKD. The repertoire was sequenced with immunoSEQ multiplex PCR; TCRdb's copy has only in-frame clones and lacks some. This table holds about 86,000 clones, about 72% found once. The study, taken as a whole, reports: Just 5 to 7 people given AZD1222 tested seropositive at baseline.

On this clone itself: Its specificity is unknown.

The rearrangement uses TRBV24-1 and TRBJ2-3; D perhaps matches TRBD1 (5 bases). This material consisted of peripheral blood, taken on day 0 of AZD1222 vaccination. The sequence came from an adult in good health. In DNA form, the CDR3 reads TGTGCCACCAGTGATTTAGAACAGGTCAGCACAGATACGCAGTATTTT. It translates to CATSDLEQVSTDTQYF.